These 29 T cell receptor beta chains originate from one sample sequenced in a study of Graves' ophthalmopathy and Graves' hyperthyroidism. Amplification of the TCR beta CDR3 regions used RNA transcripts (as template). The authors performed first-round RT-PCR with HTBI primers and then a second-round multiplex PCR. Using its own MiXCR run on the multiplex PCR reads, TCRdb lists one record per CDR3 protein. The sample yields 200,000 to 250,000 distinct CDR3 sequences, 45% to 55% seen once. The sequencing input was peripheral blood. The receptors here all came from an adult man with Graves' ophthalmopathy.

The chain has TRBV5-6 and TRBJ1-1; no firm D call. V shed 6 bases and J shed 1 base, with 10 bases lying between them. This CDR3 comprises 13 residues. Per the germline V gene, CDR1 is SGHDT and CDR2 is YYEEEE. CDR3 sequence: CASNEAANTEAFF. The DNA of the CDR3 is TGTGCCAGCAACGAGGCTGCGAACACTGAAGCTTTCTTT. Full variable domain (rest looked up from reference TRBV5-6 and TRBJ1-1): DAGVTQSPTHLIKTRGQQVTLRCSPKSGHDTVSWYQQALGQGPQFIFQYYEEEERQRGNFPDRFSGHQFPNYSSELNVNALLLGDSALYLCASNEAANTEAFFGQGTRLTVV.

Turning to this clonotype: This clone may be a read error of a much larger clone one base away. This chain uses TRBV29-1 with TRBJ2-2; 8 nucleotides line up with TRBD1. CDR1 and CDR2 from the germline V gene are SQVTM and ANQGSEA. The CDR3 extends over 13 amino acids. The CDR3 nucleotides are TGCAGCGCACGGACAGGGTACACCGGGGGGCTGTTTTTT. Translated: CSARTGYTGGLFF.

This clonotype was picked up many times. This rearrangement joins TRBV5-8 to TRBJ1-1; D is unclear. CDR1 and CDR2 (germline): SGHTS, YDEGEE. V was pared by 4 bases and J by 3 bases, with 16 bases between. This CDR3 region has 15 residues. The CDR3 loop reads CASSRGYSVYTEAFF. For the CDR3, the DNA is TGTGCCAGCAGCCGAGGGTACAGCGTATACACTGAAGCTTTCTTT.

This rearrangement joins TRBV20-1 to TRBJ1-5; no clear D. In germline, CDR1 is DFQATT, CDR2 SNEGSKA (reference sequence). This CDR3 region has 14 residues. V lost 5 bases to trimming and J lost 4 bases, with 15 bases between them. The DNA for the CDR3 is TGCAGTGCTCTAGACGGACGGGGTAATCAGCCCCAGCATTTT. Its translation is CSALDGRGNQPQHF.

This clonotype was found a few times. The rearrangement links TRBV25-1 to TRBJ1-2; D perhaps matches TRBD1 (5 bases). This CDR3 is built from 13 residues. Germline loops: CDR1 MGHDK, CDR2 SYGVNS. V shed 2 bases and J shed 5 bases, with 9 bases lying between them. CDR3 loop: CASSEQGWYGYTF. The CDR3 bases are TGTGCCAGCAGTGAACAGGGTTGGTATGGCTACACCTTC.

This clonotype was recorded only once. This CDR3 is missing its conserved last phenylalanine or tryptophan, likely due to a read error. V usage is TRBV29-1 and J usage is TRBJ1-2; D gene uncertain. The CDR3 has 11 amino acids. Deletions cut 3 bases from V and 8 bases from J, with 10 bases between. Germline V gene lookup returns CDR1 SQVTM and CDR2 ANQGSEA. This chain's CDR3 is CSVEGVYGYTS. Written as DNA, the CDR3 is TGCAGCGTTGAGGGCGTCTACGGCTACACCTCC.

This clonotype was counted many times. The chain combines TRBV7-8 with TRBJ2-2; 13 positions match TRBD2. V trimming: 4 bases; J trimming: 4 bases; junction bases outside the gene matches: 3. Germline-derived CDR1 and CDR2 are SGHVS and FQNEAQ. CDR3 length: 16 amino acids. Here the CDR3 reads CASSWTSGSGTGELFF. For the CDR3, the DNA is TGTGCCAGCAGCTGGACTAGCGGGAGTGGCACCGGGGAGCTGTTTTTT.

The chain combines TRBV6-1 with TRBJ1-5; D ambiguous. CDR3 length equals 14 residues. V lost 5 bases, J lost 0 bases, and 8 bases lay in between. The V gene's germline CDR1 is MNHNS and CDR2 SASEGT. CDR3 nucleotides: TGTGCCAGCAGTCCGCCAGGTAGCAATCAGCCCCAGCATTTT. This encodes CASSPPGSNQPQHF.

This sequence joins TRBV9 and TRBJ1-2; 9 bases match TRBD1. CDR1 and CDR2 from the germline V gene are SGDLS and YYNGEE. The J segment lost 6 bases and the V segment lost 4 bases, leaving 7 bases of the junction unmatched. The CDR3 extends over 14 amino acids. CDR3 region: CASSSLGQGHGYTF. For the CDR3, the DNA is TGTGCCAGCAGCTCACTCGGACAGGGGCATGGCTACACCTTC.

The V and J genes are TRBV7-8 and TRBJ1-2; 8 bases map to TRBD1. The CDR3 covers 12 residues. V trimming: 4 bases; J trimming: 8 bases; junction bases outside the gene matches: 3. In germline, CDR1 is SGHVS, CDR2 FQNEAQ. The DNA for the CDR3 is TGTGCCAGCAGCTCCAGGGGGCTAGGCTACACCTTC. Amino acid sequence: CASSSRGLGYTF.

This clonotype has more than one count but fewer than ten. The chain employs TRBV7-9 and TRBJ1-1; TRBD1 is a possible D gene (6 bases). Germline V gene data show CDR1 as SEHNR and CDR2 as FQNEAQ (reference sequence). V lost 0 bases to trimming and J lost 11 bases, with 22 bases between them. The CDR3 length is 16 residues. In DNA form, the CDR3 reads TGTGCCAGCAGCTTAGCCCTCACAGGGATCGCCGTCGGGGCTTTCTTT. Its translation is CASSLALTGIAVGAFF.

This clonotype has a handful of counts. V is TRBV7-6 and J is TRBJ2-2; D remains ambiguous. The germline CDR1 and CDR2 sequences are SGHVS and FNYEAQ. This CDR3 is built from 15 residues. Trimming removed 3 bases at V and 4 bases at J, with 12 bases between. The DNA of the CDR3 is TGTGCCAGCAGCTTGGGCAGCGCTTTCACCGGGGAGCTGTTTTTT. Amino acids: CASSLGSAFTGELFF.

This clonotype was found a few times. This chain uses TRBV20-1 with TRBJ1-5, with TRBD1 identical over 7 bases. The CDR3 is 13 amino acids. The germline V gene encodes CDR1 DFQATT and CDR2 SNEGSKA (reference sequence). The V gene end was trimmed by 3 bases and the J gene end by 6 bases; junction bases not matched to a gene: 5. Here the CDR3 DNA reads TGCAGTGCTAGGGCAGGGGGGCCTCAGCCCCAGCATTTT. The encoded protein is CSARAGGPQPQHF.

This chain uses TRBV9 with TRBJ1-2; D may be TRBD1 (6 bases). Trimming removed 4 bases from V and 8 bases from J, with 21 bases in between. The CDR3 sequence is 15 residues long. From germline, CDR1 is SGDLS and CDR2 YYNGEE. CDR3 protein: CASSQGVGQGQGYTF. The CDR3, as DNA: TGTGCCAGCAGCCAAGGTGTCGGGCAGGGGCAAGGCTACACCTTC.

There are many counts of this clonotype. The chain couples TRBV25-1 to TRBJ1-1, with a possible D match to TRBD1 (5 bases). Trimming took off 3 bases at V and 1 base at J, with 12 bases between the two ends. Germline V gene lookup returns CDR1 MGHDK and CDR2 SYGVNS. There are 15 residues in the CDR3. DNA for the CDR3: TGTGCCAGCAGTGAGGGGGGAAGGGCGAACACTGAAGCTTTCTTT. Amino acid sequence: CASSEGGRANTEAFF.

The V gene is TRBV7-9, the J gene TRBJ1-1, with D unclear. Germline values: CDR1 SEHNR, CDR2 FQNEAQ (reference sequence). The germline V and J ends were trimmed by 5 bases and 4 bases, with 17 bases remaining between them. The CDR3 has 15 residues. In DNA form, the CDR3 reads TGTGCCAGCAGCAGTCTATCCTCACCAGGCACTGAAGCTTTCTTT. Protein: CASSSLSSPGTEAFF.

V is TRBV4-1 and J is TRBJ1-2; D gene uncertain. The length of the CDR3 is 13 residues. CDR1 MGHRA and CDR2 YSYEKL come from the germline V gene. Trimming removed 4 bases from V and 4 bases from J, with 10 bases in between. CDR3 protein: CASSPTELYGYTF. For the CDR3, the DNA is TGCGCCAGCAGCCCGACTGAGCTCTATGGCTACACCTTC.

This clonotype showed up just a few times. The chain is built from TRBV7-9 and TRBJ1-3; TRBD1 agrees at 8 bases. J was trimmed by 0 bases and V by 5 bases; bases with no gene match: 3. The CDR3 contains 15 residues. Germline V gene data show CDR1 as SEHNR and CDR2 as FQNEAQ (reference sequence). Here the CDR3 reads CASSRGQGSGNTIYF. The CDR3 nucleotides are TGTGCCAGCAGCCGTGGACAGGGCTCTGGAAACACCATATATTTT.

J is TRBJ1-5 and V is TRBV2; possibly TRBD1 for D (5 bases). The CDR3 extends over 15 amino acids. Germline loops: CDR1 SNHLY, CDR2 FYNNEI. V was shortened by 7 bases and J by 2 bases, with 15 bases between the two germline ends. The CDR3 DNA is TGTGCCAGCATTAGGGGATCGGGGGGCAATCAGCCCCAGCATTTT. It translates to CASIRGSGGNQPQHF.

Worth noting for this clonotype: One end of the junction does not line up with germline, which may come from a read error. In nucleotides, the CDR3 is TGTGCCAGCAGTTACTCCGAGAAGTCCTACGAGCAGTACTTC. This encodes CASSYSEKSYEQYF. The gene calls are TRBV10-3 and TRBJ2-7; D is ambiguous. CDR1 is ENHRY and CDR2 is SYGVKD in the germline V gene. The CDR3 totals 14 residues.

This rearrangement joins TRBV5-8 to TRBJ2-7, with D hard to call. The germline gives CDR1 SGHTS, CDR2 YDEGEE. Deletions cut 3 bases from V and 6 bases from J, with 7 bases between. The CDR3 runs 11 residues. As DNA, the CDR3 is TGTGCCAGCAGCTCCACCGTCGAGCAGTACTTC. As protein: CASSSTVEQYF.

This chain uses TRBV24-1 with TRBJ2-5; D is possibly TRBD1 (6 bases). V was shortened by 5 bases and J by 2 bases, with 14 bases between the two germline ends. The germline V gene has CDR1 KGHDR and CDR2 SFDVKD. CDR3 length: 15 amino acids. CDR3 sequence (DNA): TGTGCCACCAGTGCCTATGAGGGGGTACAAGAGACCCAGTACTTC. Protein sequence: CATSAYEGVQETQYF.

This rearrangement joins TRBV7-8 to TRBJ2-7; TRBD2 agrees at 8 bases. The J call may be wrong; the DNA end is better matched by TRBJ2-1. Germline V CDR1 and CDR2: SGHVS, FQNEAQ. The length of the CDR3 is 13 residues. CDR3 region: CASSLERENEQFF. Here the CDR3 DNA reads TGTGCCAGCAGCTTAGAGCGGGAGAATGAGCAGTTCTTC.

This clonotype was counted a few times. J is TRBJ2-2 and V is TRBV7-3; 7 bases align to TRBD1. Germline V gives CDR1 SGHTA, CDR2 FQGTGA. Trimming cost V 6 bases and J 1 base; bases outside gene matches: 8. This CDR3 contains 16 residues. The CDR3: CASSSNRGRNTGELFF. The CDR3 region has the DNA TGTGCCAGCAGTTCAAACAGGGGACGGAACACCGGGGAGCTGTTTTTT.

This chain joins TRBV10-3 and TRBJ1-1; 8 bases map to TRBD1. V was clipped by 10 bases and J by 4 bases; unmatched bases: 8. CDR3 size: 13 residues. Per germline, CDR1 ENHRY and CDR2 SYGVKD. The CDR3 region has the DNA TGTGCCACCAAGCAGGGGGCAAGCACTGAAGCTTTCTTT. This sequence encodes CATKQGASTEAFF.

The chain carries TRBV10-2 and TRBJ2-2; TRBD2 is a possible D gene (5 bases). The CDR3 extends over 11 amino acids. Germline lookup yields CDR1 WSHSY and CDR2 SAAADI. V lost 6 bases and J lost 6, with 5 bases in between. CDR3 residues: CASREAGELFF. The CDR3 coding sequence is TGCGCCAGCAGGGAGGCCGGGGAGCTGTTTTTT.

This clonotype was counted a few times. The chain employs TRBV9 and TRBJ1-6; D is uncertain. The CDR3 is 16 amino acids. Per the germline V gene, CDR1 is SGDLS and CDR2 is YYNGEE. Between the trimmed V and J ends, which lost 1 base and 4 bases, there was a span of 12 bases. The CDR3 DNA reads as TGTGCCAGCAGCGTATATAGTTCCTCTTATAATTCACCCCTCCACTTT. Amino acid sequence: CASSVYSSSYNSPLHF.

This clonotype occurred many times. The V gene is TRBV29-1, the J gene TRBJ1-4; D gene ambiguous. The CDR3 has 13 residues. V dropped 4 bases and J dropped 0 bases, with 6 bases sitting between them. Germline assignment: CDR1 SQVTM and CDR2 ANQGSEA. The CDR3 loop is CSVAVATNEKLFF. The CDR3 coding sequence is TGCAGCGTTGCGGTAGCAACTAATGAAAAACTGTTTTTT.

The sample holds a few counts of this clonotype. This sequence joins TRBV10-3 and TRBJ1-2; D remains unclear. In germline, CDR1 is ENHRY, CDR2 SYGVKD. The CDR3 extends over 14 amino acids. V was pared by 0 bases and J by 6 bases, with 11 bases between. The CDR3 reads CAISESTQENGYTF. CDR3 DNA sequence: TGTGCCATCAGTGAGTCGACCCAGGAGAATGGCTACACCTTC.